The 25 T cell receptor beta chains reported below all come from one sample, sequenced in a study of blood T cell repertoires in COVID-19. Clones were read by immunoSEQ multiplex PCR, and TCRdb kept only the in-frame ones, dropping some. The sample lists about 150,000 clones; about 86% were seen once. Sequenced material: peripheral blood. The receptors were gathered from a man aged 50 to 59 with active or convalescent COVID-19.

V gene TRBV12-3 or TRBV12-4 combines with J gene TRBJ1-5; D ambiguous. The CDR3 spans 12 residues. Trimming took 4 bases from V and 5 from J, leaving 6 bases between them. The CDR3: CASSWQDQPQHF. DNA of the CDR3: TGTGCCAGCAGTTGGCAAGATCAGCCCCAGCATTTT.

The chain has TRBV6-5 and TRBJ1-5, with TRBD1 matching over 8 bases. The CDR3 sequence is 15 residues long. Losses at the gene ends were 7 bases for V and 6 bases for J; bases not matched to a gene: 11. Germline V gene lookup returns CDR1 MNHEY and CDR2 SVGAGI. The CDR3, as DNA: TGTGCCAGCACCCCTCAAGGACAGGGTGGTCAGCCCCAGCATTTT. Its translation: CASTPQGQGGQPQHF.

The chain uses TRBV12-3 or TRBV12-4 and TRBJ1-5; no clear D gene. The CDR3 runs 12 residues. V was clipped by 3 bases and J by 9 bases, with 9 bases between them. The CDR3 spells CASSFRVSPQHF. Here the CDR3 DNA reads TGTGCCAGCAGTTTTCGGGTTTCGCCCCAGCATTTT.

The V call is TRBV9, the J call TRBJ1-2, with D unclear. This CDR3 spans 18 amino acids. Germline V gene data show CDR1 as SGDLS and CDR2 as YYNGEE. Trimming left V 4 bases short and J 1 base short, with 23 bases between. The CDR3 region is CASSTSTRVTPVNYGYTF. CDR3 bases: TGTGCCAGCAGCACCTCGACTCGGGTGACCCCAGTTAACTATGGCTACACCTTC.

This chain uses TRBV21-1 with TRBJ2-2; the table's D call, TRBD1, was not checked against the DNA. TRBV21-1 represents a pseudogene. The CDR3 has 19 residues. The CDR3: CASSKDGDRANANTGELFF. CDR3 DNA: TGTGCCAGCAGCAAAGATGGTGACAGGGCAAACGCGAACACCGGGGAGCTGTTTTTT.

J is TRBJ2-7 and V is TRBV19; D is undetermined. V was pared by 2 bases and J by 3 bases, with 11 bases between. CDR3 size: 14 residues. Germline V gene sequence: CDR1 LNHDA, CDR2 SQIVND (reference sequence). CDR3 in amino acids: CASSILVANYEQYF. The CDR3 bases are TGTGCCAGTAGTATACTAGTGGCGAACTACGAGCAGTACTTC. Looking up the rest from reference TRBV19 and TRBJ2-7 gives the full variable domain: DGGITQSPKYLFRKEGQNVTLSCEQNLNHDAMYWYRQDPGQGLRLIYYSQIVNDFQKGDIAEGYSVSREKKESFPLTVTSAQKNPTAFYLCASSILVANYEQYFGPGTRLTVT.

CDR3: CAISQGEQPQHF. The CDR3 DNA is TGTGCCATCAGCCAGGGGGAACAGCCCCAGCATTTT. This chain uses TRBV10-3 with TRBJ1-5; TRBD1 agrees at 7 bases. This CDR3 has 12 residues. Germline V gene sequence: CDR1 ENHRY, CDR2 SYGVKD. The J segment lost 7 bases and the V segment lost 6 bases, leaving 3 bases of the junction unmatched.

The genes are TRBV14 and TRBJ2-7; TRBD2 might be the D (6 bases). Germline lookup yields CDR1 SGHDN and CDR2 FVKESK. The CDR3 is made up of 14 amino acids. Trimming stripped 3 bases from V and 6 bases from J, with 15 bases between. This CDR3 is CASSHPGGAGEQYF. In DNA form, the CDR3 reads TGTGCCAGCAGCCACCCCGGGGGAGCGGGCGAGCAGTACTTC.

The CDR3 sequence is CASSQDPGYNEQFF. DNA of the CDR3: TGTGCCAGCAGCCAAGATCCCGGGTACAATGAGCAGTTCTTC. The J gene is TRBJ2-1, the V gene TRBV3-1 (or the pseudogene TRBV3-2); D ambiguous. The CDR3 length is 14 residues. V lost 0 bases and J 4 bases, leaving 7 bases between the germline ends. Looked up from germline, CDR1 is LGHDT and CDR2 is YNNKEL (reference sequence).

Notes on this clone: Distinct nucleotide sequences in the sample also encode this CDR3. The V gene is TRBV18, the J gene TRBJ1-1, with D possibly being TRBD1 (5 bases). The CDR3 sequence is 14 residues long. The germline CDR1 and CDR2 sequences are KGHSH and LQKENI. V was cut by 1 base and J by 1 base, with 7 bases left in between. The CDR3 bases are TGTGCCAGCTCACCACTCCAGGGGAACACTGAAGCTTTCTTT. Encoded protein: CASSPLQGNTEAFF. The full variable domain, with the rest looked up from reference TRBV18 and TRBJ1-1, is NAGVMQNPRHLVRRRGQEARLRCSPMKGHSHVYWYRQLPEEGLKFMVYLQKENIIDESGMPKERFSAEFPKEGPSILRIQQVVRGDSAAYFCASSPLQGNTEAFFGQGTRLTVV.

The CDR3 is CASSQLSGGAVETQYF. CDR3 coding DNA: TGTGCCAGCAGCCAATTAAGCGGGGGGGCCGTAGAGACCCAGTACTTC. The J gene is TRBJ2-5, the V gene TRBV4-2, with 10 nucleotides matching TRBD2. V lost 2 bases, J lost 4 bases, and 7 bases stayed unmatched. CDR3 length equals 16 residues. Per the germline V gene, CDR1 is LGHNA and CDR2 is YNFKEQ.

This sequence joins TRBV7-6 and TRBJ2-3; 12 nucleotides agree with TRBD2. Germline V CDR1 and CDR2: SGHVS, FNYEAQ. The CDR3 spans 19 residues. V dropped 4 bases and J dropped 4; count of bases not matched to a gene: 15. This CDR3 is CASSSFSLAGGGFADTQYF. In DNA form, the CDR3 reads TGTGCCAGCAGCTCCTTCTCCCTAGCGGGGGGGGGTTTTGCAGATACGCAGTATTTT.

V gene TRBV18 combines with J gene TRBJ1-4; 10 bases map to TRBD1. J was trimmed by 8 bases and V by 2 bases; bases with no gene match: 5. Germline CDR1 and CDR2: KGHSH and LQKENI. This CDR3 region has 15 residues. The CDR3 sequence is CASSPMTGGEEKLFF. The CDR3 DNA reads TGTGCCAGCTCACCAATGACAGGGGGCGAGGAAAAACTGTTTTTT.

This clone was observed a single time. The chain has TRBV6-6 and TRBJ2-1; D is perhaps TRBD2 (6 bases). The CDR3 contains 14 residues. Trimming left V 8 bases short and J 2 bases short, with 13 bases between. Germline loops: CDR1 MNHNY, CDR2 SVGAGI (reference sequence). The CDR3 DNA is TGTGCCAGCGGAAGCGGGCCGGCCTACAATGAGCAGTTCTTC. Encoded protein: CASGSGPAYNEQFF.

The chain combines TRBV18 with TRBJ1-2; TRBD1 agrees at 8 bases. The CDR3 runs to 15 residues. Germline lookup yields CDR1 KGHSH and CDR2 LQKENI. With 2 bases clipped from V and 7 bases from J, the junction kept 9 bases outside the gene matches. The CDR3 DNA follows: TGTGCCAGCTCACCAACCACCGTCCAGGGGGCTGGCTACACCTTC. Amino acid sequence: CASSPTTVQGAGYTF.

The chain carries TRBV12-3 or TRBV12-4 and TRBJ1-2; 7 bases line up with TRBD1. J gave up 7 bases and V 10 bases, and 6 bases lay outside the gene matches. This CDR3 contains 11 residues. CDR3 loop: CAIMTGFGYTF. The DNA of the CDR3 is TGTGCCATTATGACAGGGTTTGGCTACACCTTC.

The chain links TRBV7-9 to TRBJ2-1; 10 bases line up with TRBD2. This CDR3 is 16 amino acids long. Germline CDR1 SEHNR, CDR2 FQNEAQ (reference sequence). V lost 6 bases and J lost 2; bases outside the gene matches: 7. In DNA, the CDR3 is TGTGCCAGCAGTCGAAGCGGGGGGGCGCCCTACAATGAGCAGTTCTTC. Translating it yields CASSRSGGAPYNEQFF.

This clone has just one count. The chain couples TRBV5-5 to TRBJ2-7; TRBD2 aligns across 8 bases. The J segment lost 6 bases and the V segment lost 0 bases, leaving 5 bases of the junction unmatched. Germline loops: CDR1 SGHKS, CDR2 YYEKEE (reference sequence). The length of the CDR3 is 14 residues. CDR3 region: CASSLETGGPEQYF. CDR3 nucleotides: TGTGCCAGCAGCTTGGAAACGGGAGGGCCCGAGCAGTACTTC.

The chain's CDR3 is CATSSRQVNQPQHF. For the CDR3, the DNA is TGTGCCACCAGTAGCCGACAGGTAAATCAGCCCCAGCATTTT. The V call is TRBV24-1, the J call TRBJ1-5; weak D call: TRBD1 (6 bases). The length of the CDR3 is 14 residues. The germline V and J ends were trimmed by 6 bases and 4 bases, with 12 bases remaining between them. Germline loops: CDR1 KGHDR, CDR2 SFDVKD.

This clone was seen a few times. The chain joins TRBV2 to TRBJ2-7; 11 bases line up with TRBD1. With V trimmed by 6 bases and J by 1 base, 8 bases remained unmatched. Germline V CDR1 and CDR2: SNHLY, FYNNEI. This CDR3 comprises 16 residues. The CDR3 spells CASRVTGQGASYEQYF. CDR3 sequence (DNA): TGTGCCAGCAGAGTTACCGGACAGGGGGCTTCCTACGAGCAGTACTTC.

The J gene is TRBJ2-1, the V gene TRBV6-6, with 12 bases lining up with TRBD2. The length of the CDR3 is 16 residues. V lost 5 bases, J lost 7 bases, and 9 bases stayed unmatched. Germline lookup yields CDR1 MNHNY and CDR2 SVGAGI (reference sequence). CDR3 sequence (DNA): TGTGCCAGCAGTAGTGTACTAGCGGGAGGCCCAAATGAGCAGTTCTTC. It specifies CASSSVLAGGPNEQFF.

The chain links TRBV19 to TRBJ1-2; 10 nucleotides match TRBD1. Germline V CDR1 and CDR2: LNHDA, SQIVND (reference sequence). Trimming at V came to 5 bases and at J to 8 bases, leaving 5 bases not matched to a gene. This CDR3 region has 13 residues. The CDR3 DNA reads as TGTGCCAGTAGTCCGACAGGGGGCGGGGGCTACACCTTC. Translated, it gives CASSPTGGGGYTF.

The chain carries TRBV6-5 and TRBJ1-1; D gene ambiguous. Germline V CDR1 and CDR2: MNHEY, SVGAGI. V dropped 0 bases and J dropped 3 bases, with 8 bases sitting between them. CDR3 length equals 14 residues. CDR3 residues: CASSYSVGYTEAFF. The CDR3, as DNA: TGTGCCAGCAGTTACTCGGTCGGGTACACTGAAGCTTTCTTT.

The V gene is TRBV5-4, the J gene TRBJ2-3; D not resolved. CDR3 size: 15 residues. Germline V gene sequence: CDR1 SGHNT, CDR2 YYREEE (reference sequence). Between the trimmed V and J ends, which lost 0 bases and 2 bases, there was a span of 10 bases. Here the CDR3 DNA reads TGTGCCAGCAGCTTGGAGAGTCCCGACACAGATACGCAGTATTTT. This translates into CASSLESPDTDTQYF.

The chain has TRBV7-2 and TRBJ1-1; D possibly corresponds to TRBD1 (5 bases). V lost 1 base and J lost 8, with 14 bases in between. The CDR3 spans 14 residues. Germline V CDR1 and CDR2: SGHTA, FQGNSA. The CDR3 reads CASSLESGGAEAFF. For the CDR3, the DNA is TGTGCCAGCAGCTTAGAATCCGGTGGGGCCGAAGCTTTCTTT.